The present T cell receptor (beta chain) was sequenced within a study of cytomegalovirus exposure and HLA in healthy donors. PCR used 60 Vbeta primers and 13 Jbeta primers. This table comes from immunoSEQ multiplex PCR, and its TCRdb copy is limited to in-frame clones, with some not included. The repertoire includes some 120,000 clones, around 75% of them detected once, and nearly 0.9% sits in the top ten. Study outcomes and limitations: A reported reduction in N-insertions relative to the 666-donor mean was seen in an Asian-associated ancestry cluster in a later analysis.

A remark on this clone: Antigen: not known.

The receptor's source is a woman aged 25-40 years in good health and CMV-seronegative. Sequencing was performed on PBMCs.

The CDR3 spells CASSLGGRLRGNTEAFF. CDR3 nucleotide sequence: TGCGCCAGCAGCTTGGGAGGAAGACTCCGCGGAAACACTGAAGCTTTCTTT. The genes are TRBV5-1 and TRBJ1-1; D unresolved. Germline-derived CDR1 and CDR2 are SGHRS and YFSETQ. V lost 0 bases to trimming and J lost 2 bases, with 17 bases between them. The CDR3 length is 17 residues. The full variable domain, its missing parts supplied by reference TRBV5-1 and TRBJ1-1, is KAGVTQTPRYLIKTRGQQVTLSCSPISGHRSVSWYQQTPGQGLQFLFEYFSETQRNKGNFPGRFSGRQFSNSRSEMNVSTLELGDSALYLCASSLGGRLRGNTEAFFGQGTRLTVV.